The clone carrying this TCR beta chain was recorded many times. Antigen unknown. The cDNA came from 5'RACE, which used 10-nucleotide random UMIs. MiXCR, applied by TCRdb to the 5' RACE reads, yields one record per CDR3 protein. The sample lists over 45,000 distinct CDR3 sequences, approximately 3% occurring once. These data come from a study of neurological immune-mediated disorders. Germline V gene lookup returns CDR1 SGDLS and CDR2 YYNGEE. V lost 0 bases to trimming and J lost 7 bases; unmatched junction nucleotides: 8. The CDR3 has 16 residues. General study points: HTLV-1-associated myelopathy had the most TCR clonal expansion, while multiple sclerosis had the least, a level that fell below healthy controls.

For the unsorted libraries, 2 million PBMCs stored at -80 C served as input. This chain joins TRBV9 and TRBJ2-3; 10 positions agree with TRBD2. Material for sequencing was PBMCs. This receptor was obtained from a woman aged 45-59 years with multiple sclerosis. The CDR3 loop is CASSVGERGGQNTQYF. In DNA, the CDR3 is TGTGCCAGCAGCGTAGGTGAGCGGGGGGGCCAAAATACGCAGTATTTT.